This TCR beta chain was captured in a study of regulatory T cells in long-lasting Graves disease. This clonotype was seen at least ten times. According to the study, TCR beta libraries were built with iRepertoire HTBI primers and CDR3-region Arm-PCR. A single record per CDR3 protein comes from TCRdb applying MiXCR to the multiplex PCR reads. The table has around 360,000 distinct CDR3 sequences, roughly 17% seen once. Time point meaning: newly diagnosed GD, antithyroid drugs for less than 3 months. Researchers made the TCR library from RNA that was extracted from PBMCs. The EDTA tubes were filled with 8.5 to 9.5 milliliters of drawn peripheral blood. This sample also appeared in a second study, on T cells in Graves' hyperthyroidism and ophthalmopathy. That work contributes: Criteria for exclusion of patients were uncontrolled infection, other autoimmune disease, pregnancy or lactation. Blood shared most expanded thyroid clonotypes above 0.001.

The TCR originated in a woman between 18 and 29 years old with Graves disease. This specimen was peripheral blood mononuclear cells (PBMCs), taken at new diagnosis, from a patient treated with antithyroid drugs.

The DNA of the CDR3 is TGTGCCAGCAGTGTGGGGCAGCTACCCTCCTACGAGCAGTACTTC. It yields the protein CASSVGQLPSYEQYF. This chain connects TRBV2 to TRBJ2-7; a possible D gene is TRBD1 (5 bases). The CDR3 has 15 amino acids. V lost 4 bases to trimming and J lost 0 bases, with 13 bases between them. Germline-derived CDR1 and CDR2 are SNHLY and FYNNEI.